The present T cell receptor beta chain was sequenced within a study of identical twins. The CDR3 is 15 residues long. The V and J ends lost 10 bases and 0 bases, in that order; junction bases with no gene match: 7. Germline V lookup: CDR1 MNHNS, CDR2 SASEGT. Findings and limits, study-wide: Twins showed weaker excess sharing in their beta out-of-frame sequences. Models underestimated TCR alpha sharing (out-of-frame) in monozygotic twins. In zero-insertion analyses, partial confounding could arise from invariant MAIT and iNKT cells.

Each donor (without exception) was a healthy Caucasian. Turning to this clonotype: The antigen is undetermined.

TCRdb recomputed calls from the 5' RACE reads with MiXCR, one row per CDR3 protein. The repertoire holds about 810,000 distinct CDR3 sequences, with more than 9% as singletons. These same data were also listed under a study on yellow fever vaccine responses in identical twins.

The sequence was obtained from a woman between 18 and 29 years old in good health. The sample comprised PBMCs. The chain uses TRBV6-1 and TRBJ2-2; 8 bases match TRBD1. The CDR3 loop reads CATWDRSSNTGELFF. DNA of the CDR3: TGTGCCACGTGGGACAGGTCGTCGAACACCGGGGAGCTGTTTTTT.